The 12 T cell receptor beta chains given below trace back to one sample, sequenced in a study of cytomegalovirus exposure and HLA in healthy donors. It was with 60 Vbeta and 13 Jbeta primers that the PCR ran. Profiled with immunoSEQ multiplex PCR; TCRdb holds only in-frame clones, not every one. The sample consists of some 78,000 clones, under 80% of them appearing once. The sequencing sample was made of PBMCs. The receptors were gathered from a man in his forties in good health and CMV-seropositive.

V is TRBV29-1 and J is TRBJ2-7, with D possibly being TRBD2 (5 bases). The V end was cut by 3 bases, the J end by 2 bases, with 23 bases between. Germline assignment: CDR1 SQVTM and CDR2 ANQGSEA. The CDR3 totals 17 residues. This CDR3 reads CSVDTLTSDELTYEQYF. As DNA, the CDR3 is TGCAGCGTTGATACACTAACTAGTGATGAACTTACCTACGAGCAGTACTTC.

The chain uses TRBV5-6 and TRBJ2-2; 12 nucleotides match TRBD1. The CDR3 totals 16 residues. The ends lost 3 bases at V and 5 bases at J; junction bases unmatched: 5. Germline values: CDR1 SGHDT, CDR2 YYEEEE. CDR3 DNA: TGTGCCAGCAGCTCTGGGACAGGGGGCCGAACCGGGGAGCTGTTTTTT. Translated, it gives CASSSGTGGRTGELFF. Based on the CDR3 plus reference TRBV5-6 and TRBJ2-2, the full variable domain is DAGVTQSPTHLIKTRGQQVTLRCSPKSGHDTVSWYQQALGQGPQFIFQYYEEEERQRGNFPDRFSGHQFPNYSSELNVNALLLGDSALYLCASSSGTGGRTGELFFGEGSRLTVL.

This clone came up a few times. The genes are TRBV6-5 and TRBJ1-5; D is undetermined. Trimming shortened V by 0 bases and J by 5 bases, and 8 bases separated the two germline ends. CDR3 length: 14 residues. The germline V gene has CDR1 MNHEY and CDR2 SVGAGI. CDR3: CASSYSDNYQPQHF. CDR3 DNA: TGTGCCAGCAGTTACTCCGACAATTATCAGCCCCAGCATTTT.

The chain links TRBV2 to TRBJ1-1; D is possibly TRBD1 (6 bases). CDR1 and CDR2 (germline): SNHLY, FYNNEI. The V end was cut by 7 bases, the J end by 8 bases, with 14 bases between. This CDR3 comprises 12 residues. CDR3 DNA: TGTGCCAGCATCGGGACATCAACCGAAGCTTTCTTT. This sequence encodes CASIGTSTEAFF. Looking up the rest from reference TRBV2 and TRBJ1-1 gives the full variable domain: EPEVTQTPSHQVTQMGQEVILRCVPISNHLYFYWYRQILGQKVEFLVSFYNNEISEKSEIFDDQFSVERPDGSNFTLKIRSTKLEDSAMYFCASIGTSTEAFFGQGTRLTVV.

The V gene is TRBV15, the J gene TRBJ2-5, with D maybe TRBD1 (6 bases). V was pared by 0 bases and J by 0 bases, with 17 bases between. The CDR3 sequence is 18 residues long. Per germline, CDR1 LNHNV and CDR2 YYDKDF (reference sequence). Written as DNA, the CDR3 is TGTGCCACCAGCAGAGATGATGGGCTGACAGGAAACCAAGAGACCCAGTACTTC. It encodes CATSRDDGLTGNQETQYF.

The CDR3 reads CASSIGTRGGTSYGYTF. In DNA, the CDR3 is TGTGCCAGTAGTATAGGGACGCGAGGGGGTACTAGCTATGGCTACACCTTC. The chain combines TRBV19 with TRBJ1-2, with D maybe TRBD1 (6 bases). The V gene lost 1 base and the J gene lost 4 bases, with 19 bases spanning the gap. This CDR3 contains 17 residues. Looked up from germline, CDR1 is LNHDA and CDR2 is SQIVND (reference sequence).

This rearrangement joins TRBV11-2 to TRBJ2-1; TRBD1 agrees at 7 bases. V lost 1 base, J lost 3 bases, and 3 bases stayed unmatched. Germline lookup yields CDR1 SGHAT and CDR2 FQNNGV. The CDR3 loop spans 15 amino acids. The CDR3 sequence: CASSLGTGLYNEQFF. As DNA, the CDR3 is TGTGCCAGCAGCTTAGGGACAGGCCTCTACAATGAGCAGTTCTTC.

The chain couples TRBV27 to TRBJ1-5; 8 nucleotides line up with TRBD1. The junction had 7 bases not matched to a gene; V was cut back by 4 bases and J by 2 bases. The germline CDR1 and CDR2 sequences are MNHEY and SMNVEV (reference sequence). CDR3 length: 16 residues. CDR3 sequence reads: CASSYLGQGGNQPQHF. CDR3 nucleotides: TGTGCCAGCAGTTACCTCGGACAGGGAGGCAATCAGCCCCAGCATTTT.

The chain links TRBV6-1 to TRBJ1-2, with TRBD1 matching over 8 bases. V was pared by 8 bases and J by 5 bases, with 7 bases of the junction left unmatched. CDR3 length: 13 residues. The V gene's germline CDR1 is MNHNS and CDR2 SASEGT. The CDR3 sequence: CASRDDRGYGYTF. Written as DNA, the CDR3 is TGTGCCAGCCGCGACGACAGGGGTTATGGCTACACCTTC.

The V gene is TRBV29-1, the J gene TRBJ1-2, with a weak D call TRBD1 (5 bases). Trimming cost V 3 bases and J 6 bases, with 8 bases left between them. CDR1 SQVTM and CDR2 ANQGSEA come from the germline V gene. The CDR3 totals 11 residues. This chain's CDR3 is CSVDRVDGYTF. The DNA of the CDR3 is TGCAGCGTTGACAGGGTAGATGGCTACACCTTC.

This chain joins TRBV5-1 and TRBJ1-4, with 7 bases aligning to TRBD1. The CDR3 sequence is 14 residues long. Germline values: CDR1 SGHRS, CDR2 YFSETQ. V was clipped by 4 bases and J by 4 bases; unmatched bases: 4. CDR3 coding DNA: TGCGCCAGCAGCCCGGACAGGAGTAATGAAAAACTGTTTTTT. This encodes CASSPDRSNEKLFF.

The CDR3 spells CASSFQQGKQYF. The CDR3, as DNA: TGTGCCAGCAGCTTTCAACAGGGTAAGCAGTACTTC. J is TRBJ2-7 and V is TRBV7-9; D is possibly TRBD1 (6 bases). This CDR3 comprises 12 residues. The germline CDR1 and CDR2 sequences are SEHNR and FQNEAQ (reference sequence). Trimming pared 3 bases from V and 8 bases from J, leaving 11 bases between. The whole variable domain, remainder taken from reference TRBV7-9 and TRBJ2-7, is DTGVSQNPRHKITKRGQNVTFRCDPISEHNRLYWYRQTLGQGPEFLTYFQNEAQLEKSRLLSDRFSAERPKGSFSTLEIQRTEQGDSAMYLCASSFQQGKQYFGPGTRLTVT.